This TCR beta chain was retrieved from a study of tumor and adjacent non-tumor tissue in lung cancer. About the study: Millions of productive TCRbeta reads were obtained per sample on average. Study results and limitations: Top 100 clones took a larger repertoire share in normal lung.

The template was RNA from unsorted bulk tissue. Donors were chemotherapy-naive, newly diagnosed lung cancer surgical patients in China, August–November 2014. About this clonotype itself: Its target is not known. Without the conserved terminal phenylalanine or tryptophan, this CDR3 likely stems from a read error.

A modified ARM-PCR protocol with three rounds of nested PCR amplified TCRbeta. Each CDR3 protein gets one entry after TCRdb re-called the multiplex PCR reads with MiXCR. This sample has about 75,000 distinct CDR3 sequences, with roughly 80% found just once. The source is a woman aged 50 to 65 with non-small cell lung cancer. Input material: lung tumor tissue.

This CDR3 reads CASSSGLAGGLQFI. CDR3 nucleotide sequence: TGTGCCAGCAGTTCTGGACTAGCGGGAGGGTTGCAGTTCATC. The chain joins TRBV11-1 to TRBJ2-1; 15 bases are a match to TRBD2. The V segment lost 6 bases and the J segment 12 bases; nucleotides outside the gene matches: 6. The CDR3 sequence is 14 residues long. Germline V gene lookup returns CDR1 SGHAT and CDR2 FQDESV (reference sequence).